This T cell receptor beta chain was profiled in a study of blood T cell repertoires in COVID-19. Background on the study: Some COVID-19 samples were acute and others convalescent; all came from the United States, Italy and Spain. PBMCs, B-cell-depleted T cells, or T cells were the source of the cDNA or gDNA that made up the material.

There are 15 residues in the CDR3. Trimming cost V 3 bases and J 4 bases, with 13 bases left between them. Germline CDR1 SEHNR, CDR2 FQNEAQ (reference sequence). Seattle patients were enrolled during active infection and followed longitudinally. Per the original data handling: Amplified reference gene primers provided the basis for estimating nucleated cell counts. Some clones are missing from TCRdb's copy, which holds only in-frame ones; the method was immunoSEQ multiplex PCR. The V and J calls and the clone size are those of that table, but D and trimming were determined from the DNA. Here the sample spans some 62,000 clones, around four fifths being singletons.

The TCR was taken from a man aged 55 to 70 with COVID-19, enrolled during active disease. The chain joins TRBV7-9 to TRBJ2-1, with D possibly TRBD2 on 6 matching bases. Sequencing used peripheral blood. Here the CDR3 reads CASSFREARYNEQFF. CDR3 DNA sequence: TGTGCCAGCAGCTTCAGGGAGGCGAGGTACAATGAGCAGTTCTTC. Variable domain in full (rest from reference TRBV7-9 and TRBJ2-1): DTGVSQNPRHKITKRGQNVTFRCDPISEHNRLYWYRQTLGQGPEFLTYFQNEAQLEKSRLLSDRFSAERPKGSFSTLEIQRTEQGDSAMYLCASSFREARYNEQFFGPGTRLTVL.